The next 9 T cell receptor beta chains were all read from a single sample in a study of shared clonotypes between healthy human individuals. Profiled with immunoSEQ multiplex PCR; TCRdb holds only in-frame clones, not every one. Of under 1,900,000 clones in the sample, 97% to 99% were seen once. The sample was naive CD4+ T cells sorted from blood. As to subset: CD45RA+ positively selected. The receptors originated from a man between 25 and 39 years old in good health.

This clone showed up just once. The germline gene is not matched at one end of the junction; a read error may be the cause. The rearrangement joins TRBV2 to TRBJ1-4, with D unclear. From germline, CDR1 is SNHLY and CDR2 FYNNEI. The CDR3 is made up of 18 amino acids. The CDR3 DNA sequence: TGTGCCAGCAGTGAAAGCGGGCTACCAGGAGGACCGATGAAAAATCTGTTTTTT. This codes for CASSESGLPGGPMKNLFF. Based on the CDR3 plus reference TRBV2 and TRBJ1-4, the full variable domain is EPEVTQTPSHQVTQMGQEVILRCVPISNHLYFYWYRQILGQKVEFLVSFYNNEISEKSEIFDDQFSVERPDGSNFTLKIRSTKLEDSAMYFCASSESGLPGGPMKNLFFGSGTQLSVL.

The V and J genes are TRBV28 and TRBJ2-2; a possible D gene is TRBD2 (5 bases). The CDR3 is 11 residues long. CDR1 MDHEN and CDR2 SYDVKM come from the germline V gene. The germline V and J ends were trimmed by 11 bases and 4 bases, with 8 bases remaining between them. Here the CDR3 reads CAAAGTGELFF. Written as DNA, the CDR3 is TGTGCCGCCGCGGGCACCGGGGAGCTGTTTTTT.

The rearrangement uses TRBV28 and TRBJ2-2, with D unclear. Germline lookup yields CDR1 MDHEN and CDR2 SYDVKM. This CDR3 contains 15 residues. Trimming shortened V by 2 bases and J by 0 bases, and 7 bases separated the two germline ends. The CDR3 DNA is TGTGCCAGCAGTTTACCCAGCGCGAACACCGGGGAGCTGTTTTTT. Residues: CASSLPSANTGELFF.

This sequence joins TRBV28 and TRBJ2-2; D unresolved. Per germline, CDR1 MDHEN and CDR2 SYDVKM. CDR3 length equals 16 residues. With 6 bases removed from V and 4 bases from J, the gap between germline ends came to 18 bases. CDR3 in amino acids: CASRDLYEAVTGELFF. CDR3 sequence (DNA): TGTGCCAGCAGGGACCTATACGAGGCGGTCACCGGGGAGCTGTTTTTT.

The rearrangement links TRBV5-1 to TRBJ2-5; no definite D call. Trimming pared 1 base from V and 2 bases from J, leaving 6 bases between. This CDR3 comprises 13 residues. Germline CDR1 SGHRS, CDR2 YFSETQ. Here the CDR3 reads CASSLMRQETQYF. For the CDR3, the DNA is TGCGCCAGCAGCTTGATGAGACAAGAGACCCAGTACTTC.

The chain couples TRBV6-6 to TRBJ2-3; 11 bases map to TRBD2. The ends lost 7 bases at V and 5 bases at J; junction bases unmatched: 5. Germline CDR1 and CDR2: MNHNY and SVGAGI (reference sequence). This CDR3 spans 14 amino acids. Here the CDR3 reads CASTLAGGRDTQYF. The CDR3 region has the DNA TGTGCCAGCACTTTAGCGGGAGGGCGAGATACGCAGTATTTT.

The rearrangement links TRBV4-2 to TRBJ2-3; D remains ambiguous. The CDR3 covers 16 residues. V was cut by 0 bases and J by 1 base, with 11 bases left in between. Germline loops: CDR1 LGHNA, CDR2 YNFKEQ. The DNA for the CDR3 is TGTGCCAGCAGCCAAGATGACCTGGGCGGCACAGATACGCAGTATTTT. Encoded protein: CASSQDDLGGTDTQYF.

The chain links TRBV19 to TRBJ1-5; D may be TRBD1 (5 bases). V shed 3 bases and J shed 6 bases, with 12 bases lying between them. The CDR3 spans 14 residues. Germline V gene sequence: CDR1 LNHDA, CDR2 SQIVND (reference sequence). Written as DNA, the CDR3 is TGTGCCAGTAGTATCAGGCAGGGAGGTCAGCCCCAGCATTTT. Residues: CASSIRQGGQPQHF.

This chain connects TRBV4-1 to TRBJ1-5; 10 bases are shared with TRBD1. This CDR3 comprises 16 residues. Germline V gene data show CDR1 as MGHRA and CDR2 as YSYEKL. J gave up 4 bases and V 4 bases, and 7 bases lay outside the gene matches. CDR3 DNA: TGCGCCAGCAGCCGCCTCGGACAGGGGGGGAATCAGCCCCAGCATTTT. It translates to CASSRLGQGGNQPQHF.